This entry is about one TCR beta chain. The data were taken from a study of blood T cell repertoires in COVID-19. Adults between roughly 18 and 90 years of age took part from more than 20 US areas. Cohort placement rested on clinical history that participants reported themselves. The CDR3 totals 12 residues. Trimming pared 5 bases from V and 5 bases from J, leaving 7 bases between. The germline gives CDR1 SNHLY, CDR2 FYNNEI. In the original processing: Estimated nucleated cell counts came from reference gene primer amplification. Measured with immunoSEQ multiplex PCR; TCRdb has only the in-frame clones, and not every one. That table supplies the V and J calls and clone size; D and trimming were determined from the DNA. The data show some 210,000 clones, 81% seen once.

The gene calls are TRBV2 and TRBJ1-5; unclear D gene. Specimen: PBMCs or T cells enriched from blood (not recorded which). The receptor comes from a woman aged 50 to 65 with acute COVID-19. This chain's CDR3 is CASSYRDQPQHF. The CDR3 nucleotides read TGTGCCAGCAGTTACAGAGATCAGCCCCAGCATTTT.